What follows describes a single T cell receptor (beta chain). Clones were sequenced by immunoSEQ multiplex PCR, and TCRdb holds only the in-frame ones, with some missing. The repertoire has over 95,000 clones, approximately 80% of them found once; the top ten carry over 9.5%. The V gene end was trimmed by 0 bases and the J gene end by 5 bases; junction bases not matched to a gene: 8. CDR1 is LNHNV and CDR2 is YYDKDF in the germline V gene (reference sequence). The CDR3 covers 16 residues. These data belong to a study of blood T cell repertoires in COVID-19. Turning to the study itself: Sources were T cells, B-cell-depleted T cells, or PBMCs; the material itself was cDNA or gDNA.

The J gene is TRBJ2-7, the V gene TRBV15; 9 nucleotides align to TRBD1. This receptor was obtained from a human donor in a cohort sampled during active COVID-19. The source material was peripheral blood. This CDR3 is CATSREGTGRKDEQYF. In nucleotides, the CDR3 is TGTGCCACCAGCAGAGAGGGGACAGGGCGCAAGGACGAGCAGTACTTC. Based on the CDR3 plus reference TRBV15 and TRBJ2-7, the full variable domain is DAMVIQNPRYQVTQFGKPVTLSCSQTLNHNVMYWYQQKSSQAPKLLFHYYDKDFNNEADTPDNFQSRRPNTSFCFLDIRSPGLGDTAMYLCATSREGTGRKDEQYFGPGTRLTVT.